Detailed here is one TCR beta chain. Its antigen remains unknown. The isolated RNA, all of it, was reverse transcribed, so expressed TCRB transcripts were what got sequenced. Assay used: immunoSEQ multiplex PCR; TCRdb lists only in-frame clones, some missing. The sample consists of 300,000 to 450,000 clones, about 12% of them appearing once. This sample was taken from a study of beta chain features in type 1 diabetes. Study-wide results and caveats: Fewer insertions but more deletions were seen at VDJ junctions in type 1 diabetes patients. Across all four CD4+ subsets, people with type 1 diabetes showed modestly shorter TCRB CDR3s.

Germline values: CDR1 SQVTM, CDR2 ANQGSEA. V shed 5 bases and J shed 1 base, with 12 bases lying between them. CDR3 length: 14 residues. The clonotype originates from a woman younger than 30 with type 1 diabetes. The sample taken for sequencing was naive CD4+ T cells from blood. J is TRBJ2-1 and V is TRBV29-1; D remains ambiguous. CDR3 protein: CSVHWSLSYNEQFF. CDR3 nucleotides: TGCAGCGTTCACTGGAGCCTATCCTACAATGAGCAGTTCTTC.